The 19 T cell receptor beta chains given below trace back to one sample, sequenced in a study of T-cell reconstitution after alpha-beta-depleted transplantation in children (dated by TCRdb to 2016 to 2018). Library construction relied on PCR. The listed sequencing device is Illumina HiSeq 2500. Molecular barcoding was employed in the preparation of TCR libraries, with unique molecular identifiers being used to normalize TCRbeta repertoire quantification. The public reads were reprocessed in TCRdb via fastp at Q25 and MiXCR, keeping in-frame beta chains. Duplicate CDR3 protein sequences are folded into a single record with the most common DNA and genes. This sample holds 250,000 to 300,000 distinct CDR3 sequences; approximately 9.6% were observed only once. The ten largest account for roughly 9.1% of the sample. Sequenced here: PBMCs from the stem cell graft donor, sampled from the stem cell graft. The receptor set was obtained from a human donor who donated a stem cell graft to a child with SCID.

Many counts were recorded for this clonotype. The CDR3 DNA follows: TGTGCCAGCACCCCGGGACAGGCTACAATTGAAGCTTTCTTT. This codes for CASTPGQATIEAFF. The V and J genes are TRBV12-3 or TRBV12-4 and TRBJ1-1, with 8 bases aligning to TRBD1. This CDR3 is 14 amino acids long. The ends lost 7 bases at V and 7 bases at J; junction bases unmatched: 11.

The gene calls are TRBV7-8 and TRBJ2-2; TRBD1 matches 7 bases. The CDR3 is 17 amino acids. Germline-derived CDR1 and CDR2 are SGHVS and FQNEAQ. J gave up 5 bases and V 4 bases, and 13 bases lay outside the gene matches. CDR3 nucleotides: TGTGCCAGCAGCTCTCACATCGACAGGGTAGTTACCGGGGAGCTGTTTTTT. Residues: CASSSHIDRVVTGELFF.

In this sample, this clonotype turned up a few times. The chain links TRBV20-1 to TRBJ2-7; D perhaps matches TRBD1 (5 bases). Germline CDR1 is DFQATT and CDR2 is SNEGSKA (reference sequence). The CDR3 is made up of 12 amino acids. The V gene lost 5 bases and the J gene lost 0 bases, with 8 bases spanning the gap. The CDR3: CSAPDTSYEQYF. The DNA for the CDR3 is TGCAGTGCTCCGGACACCTCCTACGAGCAGTACTTC.

In its sample, this clonotype was seen many times. V usage is TRBV20-1 and J usage is TRBJ2-5, with D possibly matching TRBD1 (6 bases). Deletions cut 6 bases from V and 4 bases from J, with 15 bases between. The CDR3 is made up of 13 amino acids. CDR1 and CDR2 (germline): DFQATT, SNEGSKA (reference sequence). The CDR3 DNA reads TGCAGTGCACAGGGTTTCAGAGGAGAGACCCAGTACTTC. It yields the protein CSAQGFRGETQYF.

The J gene is TRBJ1-6, the V gene TRBV5-6; 10 nucleotides match TRBD1. Looked up from germline, CDR1 is SGHDT and CDR2 is YYEEEE. CDR3 length equals 15 residues. The ends lost 5 bases at V and 6 bases at J; junction bases unmatched: 5. The CDR3 DNA follows: TGTGCCAGCAGATGGGGACAGGGGTCTAATTCACCCCTCCACTTT. Translation gives CASRWGQGSNSPLHF.

This clonotype was picked up many times. V is TRBV5-1 and J is TRBJ2-3; D is undetermined. The CDR3 consists of 13 residues. V lost 3 bases and J 6 bases, leaving 11 bases between the germline ends. Germline V lookup: CDR1 SGHRS, CDR2 YFSETQ. DNA of the CDR3: TGCGCCAGCAGCTCAGTACCTAGGGATACGCAGTATTTT. Its translation: CASSSVPRDTQYF. Full variable domain (missing parts from reference TRBV5-1 and TRBJ2-3): KAGVTQTPRYLIKTRGQQVTLSCSPISGHRSVSWYQQTPGQGLQFLFEYFSETQRNKGNFPGRFSGRQFSNSRSEMNVSTLELGDSALYLCASSSVPRDTQYFGPGTRLTVL.

This clonotype was counted a few times. The rearrangement joins TRBV6-1 to TRBJ1-3; D uncertain. The germline V and J ends were trimmed by 4 bases and 3 bases, with 7 bases remaining between them. This CDR3 spans 13 amino acids. Germline-derived CDR1 and CDR2 are MNHNS and SASEGT. The CDR3 coding sequence is TGTGCCAGCAGTGCCGATTTTGGAAACACCATATATTTT. It is translated as CASSADFGNTIYF.

This clonotype has a handful of counts. The rearrangement joins TRBV20-1 to TRBJ2-2; TRBD1 agrees at 9 bases. Trimming at V came to 6 bases and at J to 4 bases, leaving 12 bases not matched to a gene. The length of the CDR3 is 16 residues. Germline V gene data show CDR1 as DFQATT and CDR2 as SNEGSKA (reference sequence). CDR3 bases: TGCAGTGCCCCAGCCCTACAGGGGGCGGGCACCGGGGAGCTGTTTTTT. This sequence encodes CSAPALQGAGTGELFF.

V usage is TRBV3-1 and J usage is TRBJ2-7; either TRBD1 or TRBD2 may fit D (6 bases each). Trimming shortened V by 2 bases and J by 0 bases, and 20 bases separated the two germline ends. Germline assignment: CDR1 LGHDT and CDR2 YNNKEL (reference sequence). CDR3 length: 18 amino acids. CDR3 nucleotides: TGTGCCAGCAGCCAATTCTCCTCCCTGAGGGGGGTCTCCTACGAGCAGTACTTC. Its translation is CASSQFSSLRGVSYEQYF.

The sample holds many counts of this clonotype. V usage is TRBV11-2 and J usage is TRBJ2-5, with D perhaps given as TRBD1 or TRBD2 (5 bases each). The germline gives CDR1 SGHAT, CDR2 FQNNGV. V was trimmed by 4 bases and J by 7 bases, leaving 13 bases between them. This CDR3 contains 13 residues. CDR3 sequence reads: CASSSTGLGTQYF. CDR3 nucleotides: TGTGCCAGCAGCTCCACAGGACTGGGGACCCAGTACTTC. The full variable domain, with the rest looked up from reference TRBV11-2 and TRBJ2-5, is EAGVAQSPRYKIIEKRQSVAFWCNPISGHATLYWYQQILGQGPKLLIQFQNNGVVDDSQLPKDRFSAERLKGVDSTLKIQPAKLEDSAVYLCASSSTGLGTQYFGPGTRLLVL.

A few counts support this clonotype. The chain recombines TRBV12-3 or TRBV12-4 with TRBJ1-1, with D possibly being TRBD1 (5 bases). Trimming stripped 4 bases from V and 3 bases from J, with 18 bases between. CDR3 length: 16 amino acids. The CDR3 DNA reads as TGTGCCAGCAGTTATTCCTTGGGCAGGGTTGACACTGAAGCTTTCTTT. It translates to CASSYSLGRVDTEAFF.

There are a few counts of this clonotype. The chain recombines TRBV12-3 or TRBV12-4 with TRBJ2-4, with D possibly matching TRBD1 (6 bases). This CDR3 is built from 14 residues. V lost 6 bases and J 0 bases, leaving 9 bases between the germline ends. This chain's CDR3 is CASSPGVAKNIQYF. CDR3 coding DNA: TGTGCCAGCAGCCCAGGGGTAGCCAAAAACATTCAGTACTTC.

This clonotype has just a few counts. The rearrangement links TRBV3-1 to TRBJ2-3, with D unresolved. The CDR3 length is 14 residues. V was shortened by 1 base and J by 2 bases, with 7 bases between the two germline ends. In germline, CDR1 is LGHDT, CDR2 YNNKEL (reference sequence). The chain's CDR3 is CASSQGWATDTQYF. CDR3 in DNA: TGTGCCAGCAGCCAAGGGTGGGCCACAGATACGCAGTATTTT.

The chain has TRBV12-3 or TRBV12-4 and TRBJ2-3, with a tentative D call TRBD2 (7 bases). Trimming took 10 bases from V and 6 from J, leaving 17 bases between them. The CDR3 is 13 amino acids. The CDR3 spells CATEGGNSDTQYF. Here the CDR3 DNA reads TGTGCCACCGAGGGGGGGAACAGTGATACGCAGTATTTT.

The chain uses TRBV12-5 and TRBJ2-7; no clear D gene. The ends were cut back, 5 bases at V and 5 bases at J, with 13 bases in the middle. Germline values: CDR1 LGHNT, CDR2 FRNRAP. This CDR3 contains 13 residues. The CDR3 region is CASGLRRADEQYF. In nucleotides, the CDR3 is TGTGCTAGTGGTCTCCGCCGCGCTGACGAGCAGTACTTC. The full variable domain, rest sourced from reference TRBV12-5 and TRBJ2-7, is DARVTQTPRHKVTEMGQEVTMRCQPILGHNTVFWYRQTMMQGLELLAYFRNRAPLDDSGMPKDRFSAEMPDATLATLKIQPSEPRDSAVYFCASGLRRADEQYFGPGTRLTVT.

In its sample, this clonotype was seen many times. The chain joins TRBV5-5 to TRBJ2-3; D might be TRBD2 (5 bases). The CDR3 spans 13 residues. In germline, CDR1 is SGHKS, CDR2 YYEKEE (reference sequence). V was cut by 4 bases and J by 1 base, with 7 bases left in between. Written as DNA, the CDR3 is TGTGCCAGCAGCCCCGGGGGCACAGATACGCAGTATTTT. Translating it yields CASSPGGTDTQYF.

This clonotype was recorded a few times. The chain joins TRBV10-3 to TRBJ2-5; 12 positions match TRBD2. CDR1 and CDR2 from the germline V gene are ENHRY and SYGVKD. Trimming at V came to 4 bases and at J to 2 bases, leaving 5 bases not matched to a gene. The length of the CDR3 is 16 residues. The CDR3 protein is CAISVGTSGPQETQYF. CDR3 in DNA: TGTGCCATCAGTGTGGGGACTAGCGGGCCTCAAGAGACCCAGTACTTC.

V is TRBV4-1 and J is TRBJ2-7; 8 bases are a match to TRBD2. The CDR3 length is 17 residues. Germline CDR1 MGHRA, CDR2 YSYEKL. V trimming: 0 bases; J trimming: 3 bases; junction bases outside the gene matches: 10. The CDR3 DNA is TGCGCCAGCAGCCAAGAAGAACTAGCGGAACTAGGCTACGAGCAGTACTTC. Its protein product is CASSQEELAELGYEQYF.

The rearrangement links TRBV20-1 to TRBJ2-7; 7 nucleotides align to TRBD1. CDR1 is DFQATT and CDR2 is SNEGSKA in the germline V gene (reference sequence). The CDR3 is made up of 14 amino acids. V lost 5 bases to trimming and J lost 7 bases; unmatched junction nucleotides: 14. CDR3 coding DNA: TGCAGTGCTGCCGAGGGGGCTAAAACGAAAGAGCAGTACTTC. This translates into CSAAEGAKTKEQYF.